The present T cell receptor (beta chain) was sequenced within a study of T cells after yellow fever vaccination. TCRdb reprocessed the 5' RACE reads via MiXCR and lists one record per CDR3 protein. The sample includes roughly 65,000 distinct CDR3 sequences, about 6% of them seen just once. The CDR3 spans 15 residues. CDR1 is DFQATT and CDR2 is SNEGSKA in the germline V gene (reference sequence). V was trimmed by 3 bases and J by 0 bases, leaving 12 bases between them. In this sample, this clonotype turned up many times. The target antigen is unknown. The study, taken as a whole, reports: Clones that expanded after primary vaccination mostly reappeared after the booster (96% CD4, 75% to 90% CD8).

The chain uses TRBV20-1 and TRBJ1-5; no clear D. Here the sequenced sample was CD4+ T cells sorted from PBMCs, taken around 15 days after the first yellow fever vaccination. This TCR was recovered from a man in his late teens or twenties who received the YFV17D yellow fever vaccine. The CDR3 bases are TGCAGTGCTAGCACCCGCGGCTATAGCAATCAGCCCCAGCATTTT. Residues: CSASTRGYSNQPQHF.